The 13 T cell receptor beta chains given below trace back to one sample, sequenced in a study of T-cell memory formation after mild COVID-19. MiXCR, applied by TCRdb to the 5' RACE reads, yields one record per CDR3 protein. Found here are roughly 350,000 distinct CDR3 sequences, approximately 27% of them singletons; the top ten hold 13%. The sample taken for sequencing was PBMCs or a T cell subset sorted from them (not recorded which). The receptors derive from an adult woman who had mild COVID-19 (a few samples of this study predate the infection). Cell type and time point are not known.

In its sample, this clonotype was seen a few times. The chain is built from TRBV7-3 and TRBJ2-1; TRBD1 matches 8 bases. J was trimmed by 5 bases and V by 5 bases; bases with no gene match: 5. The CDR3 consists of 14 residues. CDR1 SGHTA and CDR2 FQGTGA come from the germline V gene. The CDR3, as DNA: TGTGCCAGCAGCAAGGACAGGGTGGACAATGAGCAGTTCTTC. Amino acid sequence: CASSKDRVDNEQFF.

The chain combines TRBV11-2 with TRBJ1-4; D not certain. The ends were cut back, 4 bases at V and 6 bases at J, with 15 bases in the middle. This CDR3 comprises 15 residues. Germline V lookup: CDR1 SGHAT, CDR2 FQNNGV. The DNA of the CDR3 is TGTGCCAGCAGCTACGCCGTGGACGGATATGAAAAACTGTTTTTT. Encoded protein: CASSYAVDGYEKLFF.

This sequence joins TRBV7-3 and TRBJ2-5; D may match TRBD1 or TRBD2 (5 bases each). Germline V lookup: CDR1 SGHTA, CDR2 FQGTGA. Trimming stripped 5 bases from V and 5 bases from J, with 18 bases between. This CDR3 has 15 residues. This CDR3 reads CASSEGTAHGETQYF. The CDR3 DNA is TGTGCCAGCAGCGAAGGGACGGCCCACGGGGAGACCCAGTACTTC. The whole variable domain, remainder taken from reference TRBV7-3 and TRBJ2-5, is GAGVSQTPSNKVTEKGKYVELRCDPISGHTALYWYRQSLGQGPEFLIYFQGTGAADDSGLPNDRFFAVRPEGSVSTLKIQRTERGDSAVYLCASSEGTAHGETQYFGPGTRLLVL.

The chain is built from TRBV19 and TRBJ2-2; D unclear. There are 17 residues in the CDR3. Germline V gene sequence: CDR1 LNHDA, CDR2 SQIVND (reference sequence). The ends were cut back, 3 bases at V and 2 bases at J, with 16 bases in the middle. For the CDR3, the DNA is TGTGCCAGTAGTATCGCCATCGGGCCTAGAAACACCGGGGAGCTGTTTTTT. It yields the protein CASSIAIGPRNTGELFF.

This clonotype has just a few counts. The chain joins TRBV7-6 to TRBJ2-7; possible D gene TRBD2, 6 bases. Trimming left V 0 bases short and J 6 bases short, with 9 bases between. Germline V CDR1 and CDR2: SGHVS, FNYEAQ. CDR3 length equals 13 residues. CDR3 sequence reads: CASSLAGGAEQYF. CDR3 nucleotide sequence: TGTGCCAGCAGCTTAGCGGGAGGTGCCGAGCAGTACTTC. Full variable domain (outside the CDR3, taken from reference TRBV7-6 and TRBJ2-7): GAGVSQSPRYKVTKRGQDVALRCDPISGHVSLYWYRQALGQGPEFLTYFNYEAQQDKSGLPNDRFSAERPEGSISTLTIQRTEQRDSAMYRCASSLAGGAEQYFGPGTRLTVT.

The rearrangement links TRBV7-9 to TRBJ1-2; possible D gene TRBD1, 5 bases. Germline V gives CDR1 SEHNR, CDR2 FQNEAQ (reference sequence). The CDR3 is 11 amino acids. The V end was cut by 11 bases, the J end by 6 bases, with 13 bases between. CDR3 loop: CALSMGDGYTF. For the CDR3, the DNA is TGTGCCCTCTCCATGGGGGATGGCTACACCTTC.

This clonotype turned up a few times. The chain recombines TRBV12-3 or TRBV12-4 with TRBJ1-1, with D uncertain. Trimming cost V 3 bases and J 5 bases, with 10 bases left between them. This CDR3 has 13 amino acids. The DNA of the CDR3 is TGTGCCAGCAGTTTCTCGGGTCATACTGAAGCTTTCTTT. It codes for CASSFSGHTEAFF.

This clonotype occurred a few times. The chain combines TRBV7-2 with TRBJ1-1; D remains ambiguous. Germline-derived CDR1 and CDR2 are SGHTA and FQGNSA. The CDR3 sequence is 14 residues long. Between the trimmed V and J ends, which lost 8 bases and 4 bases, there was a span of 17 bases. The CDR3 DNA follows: TGTGCCAGCCGAGAAAGTAGTTTAGGCACTGAAGCTTTCTTT. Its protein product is CASRESSLGTEAFF.

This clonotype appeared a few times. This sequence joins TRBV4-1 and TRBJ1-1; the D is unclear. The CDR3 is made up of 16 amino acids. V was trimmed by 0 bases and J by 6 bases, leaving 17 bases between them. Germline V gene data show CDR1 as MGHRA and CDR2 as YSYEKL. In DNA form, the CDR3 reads TGCGCCAGCAGCCAAGATCAAGTAGCCCAACAATCTGAAGCTTTCTTT. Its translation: CASSQDQVAQQSEAFF.

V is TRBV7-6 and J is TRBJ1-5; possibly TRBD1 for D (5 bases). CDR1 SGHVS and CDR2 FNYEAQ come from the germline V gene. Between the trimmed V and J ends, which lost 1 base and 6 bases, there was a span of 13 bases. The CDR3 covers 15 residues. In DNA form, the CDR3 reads TGTGCCAGCAGCTTAGGACCCGGCGGGGGTCAGCCCCAGCATTTT. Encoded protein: CASSLGPGGGQPQHF.

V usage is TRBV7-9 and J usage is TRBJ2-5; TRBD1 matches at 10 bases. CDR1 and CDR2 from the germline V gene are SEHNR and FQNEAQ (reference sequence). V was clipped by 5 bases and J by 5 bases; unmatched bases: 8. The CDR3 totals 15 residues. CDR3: CASSADRGSKETQYF. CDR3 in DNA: TGTGCCAGCAGCGCGGACAGGGGGAGCAAGGAGACCCAGTACTTC.

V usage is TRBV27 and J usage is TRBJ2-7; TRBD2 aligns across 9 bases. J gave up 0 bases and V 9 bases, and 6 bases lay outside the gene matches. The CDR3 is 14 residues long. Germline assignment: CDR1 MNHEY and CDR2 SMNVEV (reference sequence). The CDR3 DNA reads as TGTGCCAGTCGTCCGGGACTAGCCTCCTACGAGCAGTACTTC. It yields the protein CASRPGLASYEQYF.

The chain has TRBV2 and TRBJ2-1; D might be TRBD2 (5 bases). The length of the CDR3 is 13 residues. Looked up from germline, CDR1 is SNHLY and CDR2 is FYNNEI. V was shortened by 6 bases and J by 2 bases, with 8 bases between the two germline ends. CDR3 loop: CASRGVAYNEQFF. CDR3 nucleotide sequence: TGTGCCAGCAGGGGAGTAGCCTACAATGAGCAGTTCTTC.